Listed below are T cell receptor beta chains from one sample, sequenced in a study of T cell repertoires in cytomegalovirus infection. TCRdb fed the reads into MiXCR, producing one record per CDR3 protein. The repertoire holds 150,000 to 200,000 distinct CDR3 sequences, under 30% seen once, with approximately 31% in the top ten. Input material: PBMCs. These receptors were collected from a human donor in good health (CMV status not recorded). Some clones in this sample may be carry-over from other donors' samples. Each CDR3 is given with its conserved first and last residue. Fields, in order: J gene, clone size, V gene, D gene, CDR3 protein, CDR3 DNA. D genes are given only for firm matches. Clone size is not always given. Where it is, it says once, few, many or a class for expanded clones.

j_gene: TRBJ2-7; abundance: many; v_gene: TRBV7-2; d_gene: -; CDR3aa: CASSLAGDRPHYEQYF; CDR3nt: TGTGCCAGCAGCTTAGCGGGGGACCGACCCCACTACGAGCAGTACTTC
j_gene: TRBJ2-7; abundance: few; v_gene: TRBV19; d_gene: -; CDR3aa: CASSIGGSYEQYF; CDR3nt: TGTGCCAGTAGTATTGGGGGGTCCTACGAGCAGTACTTC
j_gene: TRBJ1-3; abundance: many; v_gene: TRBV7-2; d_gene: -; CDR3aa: CASSFDPPGGNTIYF; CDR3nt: TGTGCCAGCAGCTTTGATCCCCCGGGTGGAAACACCATATATTTT
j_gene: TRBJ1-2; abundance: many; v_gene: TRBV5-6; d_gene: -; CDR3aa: CASSEPTGVRREEGYTF; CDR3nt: TGTGCCAGCAGCGAGCCCACCGGGGTAAGAAGGGAAGAGGGCTACACCTTC
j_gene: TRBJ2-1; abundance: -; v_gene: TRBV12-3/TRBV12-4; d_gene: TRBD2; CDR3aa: CASSPTSGYYNAQLF; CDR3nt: TGTGCCAGCAGCCCGACTAGCGGATACTACAATGCGCAGCTCTTC
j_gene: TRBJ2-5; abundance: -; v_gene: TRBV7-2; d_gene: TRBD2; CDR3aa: CASSVGLVAETQYF; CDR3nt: TGTGCCAGCAGCGTGGGACTAGTCGCAGAGACCCAGTACTTC
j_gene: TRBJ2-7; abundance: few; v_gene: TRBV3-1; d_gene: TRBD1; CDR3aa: CASSQDTRTGGEQYF; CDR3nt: TGTGCCAGCAGCCAAGACACGAGGACAGGGGGCGAGCAGTACTTC
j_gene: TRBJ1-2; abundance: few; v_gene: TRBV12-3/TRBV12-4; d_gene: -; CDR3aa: CASSFSVEGYTF; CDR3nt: TGTGCCAGCAGTTTTAGTGTGGAGGGCTACACCTTC
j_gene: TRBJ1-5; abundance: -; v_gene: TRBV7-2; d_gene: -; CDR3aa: CASSLVQASEDQPQHF; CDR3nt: TGTGCCAGCAGCTTAGTACAGGCTTCTGAGGATCAGCCCCAGCATTTT
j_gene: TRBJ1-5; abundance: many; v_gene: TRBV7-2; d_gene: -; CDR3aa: CASSTGPNQPQHF; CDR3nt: TGTGCCAGCAGCACAGGTCCCAATCAGCCCCAGCATTTT
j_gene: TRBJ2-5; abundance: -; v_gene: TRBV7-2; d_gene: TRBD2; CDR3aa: CASSLPRGGGETQYF; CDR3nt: TGTGCCAGCAGCTTACCGCGGGGGGGAGGAGAGACCCAGTACTTC
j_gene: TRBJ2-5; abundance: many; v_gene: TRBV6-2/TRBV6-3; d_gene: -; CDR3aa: CASSYPQGFFF; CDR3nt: TGTGCCAGCAGTTACCCCCAGGGTTTCTTCTTC
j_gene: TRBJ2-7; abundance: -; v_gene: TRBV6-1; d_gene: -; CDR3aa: CASTSGSTYEQYF; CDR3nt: TGTGCCAGCACCTCCGGGTCGACCTACGAGCAGTACTTC
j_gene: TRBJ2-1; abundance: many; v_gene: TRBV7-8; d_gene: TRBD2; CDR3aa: CASSQGGEQFF; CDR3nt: TGTGCCAGCAGTCAGGGAGGGGAGCAGTTCTTC
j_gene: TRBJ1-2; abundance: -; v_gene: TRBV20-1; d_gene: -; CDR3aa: CSASSWGYGYTF; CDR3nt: TGCAGTGCATCCTCCTGGGGCTATGGCTACACCTTC
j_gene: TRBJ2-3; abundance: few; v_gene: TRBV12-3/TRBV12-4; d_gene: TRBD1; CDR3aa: CASTLGQGVDTQYF; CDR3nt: TGTGCCAGCACCCTGGGACAGGGGGTAGATACGCAGTATTTT
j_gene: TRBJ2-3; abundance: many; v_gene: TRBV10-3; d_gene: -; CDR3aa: CAIRSGATTDTQYF; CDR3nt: TGTGCCATTAGATCGGGGGCGACGACAGATACGCAGTATTTT
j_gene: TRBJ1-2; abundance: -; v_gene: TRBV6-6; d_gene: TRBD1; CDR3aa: CATQGDRGFGGYTF; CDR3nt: TGTGCCACCCAAGGGGACAGGGGATTCGGAGGCTACACCTTC
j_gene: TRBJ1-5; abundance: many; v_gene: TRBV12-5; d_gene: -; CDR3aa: CASGLVQGGISNQPQHF; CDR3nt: TGTGCTAGTGGTTTGGTACAGGGAGGGATCAGCAATCAGCCCCAGCATTTT
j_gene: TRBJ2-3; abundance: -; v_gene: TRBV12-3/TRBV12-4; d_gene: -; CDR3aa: CASSRSSYTDTQYF; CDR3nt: TGTGCCAGCAGCCGGTCAAGTTACACAGATACGCAGTATTTT
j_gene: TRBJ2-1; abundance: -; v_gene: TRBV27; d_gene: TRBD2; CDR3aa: CASSLSLAGGPNEQFF; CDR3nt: TGTGCCAGCAGTTTATCGTTAGCGGGGGGCCCCAATGAGCAGTTCTTC
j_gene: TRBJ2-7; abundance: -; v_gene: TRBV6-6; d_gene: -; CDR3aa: CASSKNYEQYF; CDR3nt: TGTGCCAGCAGTAAGAACTACGAGCAGTACTTC
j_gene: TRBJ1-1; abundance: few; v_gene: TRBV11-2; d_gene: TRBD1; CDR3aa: CASSRTGKMNTEAFF; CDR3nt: TGTGCCAGCAGCCGGACAGGGAAGATGAACACTGAAGCTTTCTTT
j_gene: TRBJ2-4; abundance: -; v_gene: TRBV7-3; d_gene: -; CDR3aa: CASSLNPGRGGKNIQYF; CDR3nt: TGTGCCAGCAGCTTAAATCCGGGGCGAGGCGGCAAAAACATTCAGTACTTC
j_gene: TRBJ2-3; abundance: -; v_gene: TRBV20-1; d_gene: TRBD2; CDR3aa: CSATASGGADTQYF; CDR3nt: TGCAGTGCTACGGCTAGCGGGGGGGCAGATACGCAGTATTTT
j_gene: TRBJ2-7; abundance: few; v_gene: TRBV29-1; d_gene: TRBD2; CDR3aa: CSVEDKRGLPYEQYF; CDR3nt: TGCAGCGTTGAAGATAAGCGGGGCCTGCCTTACGAGCAGTACTTC
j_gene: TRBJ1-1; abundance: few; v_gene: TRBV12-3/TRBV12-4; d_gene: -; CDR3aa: CASSREDEAFF; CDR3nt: TGTGCCAGCAGTCGGGAGGATGAAGCTTTCTTT
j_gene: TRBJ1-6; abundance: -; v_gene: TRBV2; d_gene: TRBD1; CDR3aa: CASGTGLDSPLHF; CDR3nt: TGTGCCAGCGGGACAGGGCTAGATTCACCCCTCCACTTT
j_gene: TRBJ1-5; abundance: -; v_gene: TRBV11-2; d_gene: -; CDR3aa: CASSLEGAGNQPQHF; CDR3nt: TGTGCCAGCAGCTTAGAGGGGGCGGGCAATCAGCCCCAGCATTTT
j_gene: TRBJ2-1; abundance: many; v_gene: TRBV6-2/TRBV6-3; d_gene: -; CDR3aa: CASSLLSSYNEQFF; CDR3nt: TGTGCCAGCAGTTTGCTGAGCTCCTACAATGAGCAGTTCTTC
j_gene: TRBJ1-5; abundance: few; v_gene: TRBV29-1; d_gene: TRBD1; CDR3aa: CSVPPTGSNQPQHF; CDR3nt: TGCAGCGTCCCCCCGACAGGGAGCAATCAGCCCCAGCATTTT
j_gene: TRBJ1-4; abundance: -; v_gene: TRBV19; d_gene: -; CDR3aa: CASRLLREDEKLFF; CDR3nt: TGTGCCAGTAGATTACTTCGGGAGGATGAAAAACTGTTTTTT
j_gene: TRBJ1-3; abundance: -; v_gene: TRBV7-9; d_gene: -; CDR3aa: CASRDGSTIYF; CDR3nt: TGTGCCAGCAGGGACGGAAGCACCATATATTTT
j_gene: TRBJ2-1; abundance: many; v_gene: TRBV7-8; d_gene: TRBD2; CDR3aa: CASSLGGGYNEQFF; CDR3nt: TGTGCCAGCAGCTTAGGCGGGGGTTACAATGAGCAGTTCTTC
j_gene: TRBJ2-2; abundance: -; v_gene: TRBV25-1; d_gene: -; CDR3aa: CASRGTSGSKNTGELFF; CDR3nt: TGTGCCAGCAGGGGTACTTCGGGGTCCAAGAACACCGGGGAGCTGTTTTTT
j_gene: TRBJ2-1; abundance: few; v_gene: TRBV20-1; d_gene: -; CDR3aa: CSARDFAGIPSYNEQFF; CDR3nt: TGCAGTGCTAGAGATTTCGCAGGCATCCCTTCCTACAATGAGCAGTTCTTC
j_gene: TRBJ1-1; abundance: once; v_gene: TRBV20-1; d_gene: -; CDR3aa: CSARGYTEAFF; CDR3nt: TGCAGTGCTAGAGGCTACACTGAAGCTTTCTTT
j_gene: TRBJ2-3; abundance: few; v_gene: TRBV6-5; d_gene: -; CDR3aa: CASSYRQFSSTDTQYF; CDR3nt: TGTGCCAGCAGTTACCGACAGTTTTCTAGCACAGATACGCAGTATTTT
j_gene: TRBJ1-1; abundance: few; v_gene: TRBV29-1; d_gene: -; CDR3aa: CSVDGAEGYDTEAFF; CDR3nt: TGCAGCGTTGATGGTGCCGAGGGGTACGACACTGAAGCTTTCTTT
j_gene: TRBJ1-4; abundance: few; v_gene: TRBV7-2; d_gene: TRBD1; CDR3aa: CASSPDRDGEKLFF; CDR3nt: TGTGCCAGCAGTCCTGACAGGGACGGAGAAAAACTGTTTTTT
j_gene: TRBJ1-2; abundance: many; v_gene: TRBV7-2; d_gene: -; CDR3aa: CASSRDGGGGYTF; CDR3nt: TGTGCCAGCAGCCGCGACGGGGGAGGCGGCTACACCTTC
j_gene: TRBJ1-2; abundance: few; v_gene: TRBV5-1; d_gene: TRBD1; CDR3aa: CASSLAGTGNSGYTF; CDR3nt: TGCGCCAGCAGCTTGGCCGGGACAGGGAACAGTGGCTACACCTTC
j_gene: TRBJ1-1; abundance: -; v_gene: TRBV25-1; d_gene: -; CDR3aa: CASSKPNTEAFF; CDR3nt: TGTGCCAGCAGTAAACCAAACACTGAAGCTTTCTTT
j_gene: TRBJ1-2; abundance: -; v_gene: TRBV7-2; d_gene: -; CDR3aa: CASSPPAGRHGYTF; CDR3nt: TGTGCCAGCAGCCCCCCTGCAGGGAGGCATGGCTACACCTTC
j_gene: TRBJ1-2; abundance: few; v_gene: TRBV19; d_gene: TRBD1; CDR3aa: CASRGPGQGVPGGGYTF; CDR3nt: TGTGCCAGTAGGGGACCGGGACAGGGTGTCCCCGGCGGTGGCTACACCTTC
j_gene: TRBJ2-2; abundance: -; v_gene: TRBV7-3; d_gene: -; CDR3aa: CASCRTVNSGELFF; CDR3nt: TGTGCCAGCTGCCGGACAGTTAACTCCGGGGAGCTGTTTTTT
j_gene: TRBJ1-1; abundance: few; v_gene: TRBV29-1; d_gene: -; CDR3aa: CSVELGRSTEAFF; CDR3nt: TGCAGCGTTGAATTGGGTAGAAGCACTGAAGCTTTCTTT
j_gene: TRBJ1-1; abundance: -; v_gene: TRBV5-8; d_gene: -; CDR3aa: CATNARGWYTEAFF; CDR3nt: TGTGCCACCAACGCTCGGGGGTGGTACACTGAAGCTTTCTTT
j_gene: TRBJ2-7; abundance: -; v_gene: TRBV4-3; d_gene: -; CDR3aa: CASSQDRGSSSYEQYF; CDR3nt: TGCGCCAGCAGCCAAGACAGGGGTTCCAGCTCCTACGAGCAGTACTTC
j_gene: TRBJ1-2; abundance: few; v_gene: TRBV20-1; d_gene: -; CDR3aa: CSARRDTFLYGYTF; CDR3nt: TGCAGTGCTAGGAGGGACACTTTTCTCTATGGCTACACCTTC
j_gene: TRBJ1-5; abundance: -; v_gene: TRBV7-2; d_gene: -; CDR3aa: CASSPTGGGNQPQHF; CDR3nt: TGTGCCAGCAGCCCCACGGGTGGAGGCAATCAGCCCCAGCATTTT
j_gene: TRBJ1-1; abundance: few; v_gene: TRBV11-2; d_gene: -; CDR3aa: CASSLAVDGEAEAFF; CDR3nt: TGTGCCAGCAGCTTAGCGGTCGACGGCGAGGCTGAAGCTTTCTTT
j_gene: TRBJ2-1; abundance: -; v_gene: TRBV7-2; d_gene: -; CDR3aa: CASSLVPVGGRVNEQFF; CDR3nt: TGTGCCAGCAGCTTAGTCCCAGTTGGTGGCCGAGTAAATGAGCAGTTCTTC
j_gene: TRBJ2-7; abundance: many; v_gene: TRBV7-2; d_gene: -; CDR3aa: CASSFFDPLISYEQYF; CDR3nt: TGTGCCAGCAGCTTCTTCGACCCTCTCATCTCCTACGAGCAGTACTTC
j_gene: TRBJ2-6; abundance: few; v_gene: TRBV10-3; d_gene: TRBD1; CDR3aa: CAISTRDRRDSSGANVLTF; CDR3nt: TGTGCCATCAGTACCCGGGACAGGAGAGATAGCTCTGGGGCCAACGTCCTGACTTTC
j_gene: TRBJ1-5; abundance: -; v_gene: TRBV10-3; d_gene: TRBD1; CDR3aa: CAISRDRIGNQPQHF; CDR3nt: TGTGCCATCAGCCGGGACAGGATCGGGAATCAGCCCCAGCATTTT
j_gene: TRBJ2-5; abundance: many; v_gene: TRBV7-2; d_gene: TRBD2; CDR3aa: CASSSGGAGGETQYF; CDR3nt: TGTGCCAGCAGCTCCGGGGGGGCCGGCGGAGAGACCCAGTACTTC
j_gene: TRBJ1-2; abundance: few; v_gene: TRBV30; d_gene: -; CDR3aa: CAWSEGRDYGYTF; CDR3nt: TGTGCCTGGAGCGAGGGCCGGGACTATGGCTACACCTTC
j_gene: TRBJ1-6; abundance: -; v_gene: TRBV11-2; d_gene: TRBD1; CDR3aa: CVSSQTTGGNSPLHF; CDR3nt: TGTGTCAGCAGCCAGACGACAGGGGGAAATTCACCCCTCCACTTT
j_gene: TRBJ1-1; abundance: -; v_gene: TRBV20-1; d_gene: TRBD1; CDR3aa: CSARRQGAWTEAFF; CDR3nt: TGCAGTGCTAGAAGACAGGGGGCATGGACTGAAGCTTTCTTT